Listed below are T cell receptor beta chains from one sample, sequenced in a study of blood T cell repertoires in COVID-19. Measured with immunoSEQ multiplex PCR; TCRdb has only the in-frame clones, and not every one. This table holds roughly 87,000 clones, around 88% found once. The sequencing input was peripheral blood. These receptors came from a man aged 50-60 years with active COVID-19. The CDR3 runs from the conserved cysteine through the conserved F or W. A D gene is named only where the DNA matches it firmly. Part of the rows lack a size; the others show once, few, many or a class for expanded clones.

TRBV4-2,TRBD2,TRBJ2-3,NA,TGTGCCAGCAGCCACTACGGGGGACTAGCGGGGGCAAGCACAGATACGCAGTATTTT,CASSHYGGLAGASTDTQYF
TRBV7-9,NA,TRBJ1-2,NA,TGTGCCAGCAGCCCAGTTCCTGTGGGCACGTCCAGTGGGGGCTACACCTTC,CASSPVPVGTSSGGYTF
TRBV6-2/TRBV6-3,NA,TRBJ2-1,NA,TGTGCCAGCAGTTCCGGGGTCGTCAATGAGCAGTTCTTC,CASSSGVVNEQFF
TRBV5-4,NA,TRBJ2-6,few,TGTGCCAGCAGCTCCCCGGGGTCGGGGGCCAACGTCCTGACTTTC,CASSSPGSGANVLTF
TRBV6-2/TRBV6-3,TRBD2,TRBJ2-7,NA,TGTGCCAGCAGTTACTCCCAGCGGGGGATCTACGAGCAGTACTTC,CASSYSQRGIYEQYF
TRBV9,NA,TRBJ2-3,once,TGTGCCAGCAGCGTAGGAGGGGGGGGCCTCACAGATACGCAGTATTTT,CASSVGGGGLTDTQYF
TRBV13,NA,TRBJ2-1,once,TGTGCCAGCAGCAACCTAGGAGCCGGGAGCTCCTACAATGAGCAGTTCTTC,CASSNLGAGSSYNEQFF
TRBV5-1,NA,TRBJ1-4,NA,TGCGCCAGCAGTGGGGGGTCCGGTGAAAAACTGTTTTTT,CASSGGSGEKLFF
TRBV21-1,NA,TRBJ2-2,NA,TGTGCCAGCAGCAAAGAAGCGTTCGGGGAGCTGTTTTTT,CASSKEAFGELFF
TRBV7-9,NA,TRBJ2-5,NA,TGTGCCAGCAGCTTAGGACCCGGGGAGACCCAGTACTTC,CASSLGPGETQYF
TRBV28,NA,TRBJ1-1,NA,TGTGCCAGCAGCCCAGTGTTGAACACTGAAGCTTTCTTT,CASSPVLNTEAFF
TRBV28,NA,TRBJ1-3,NA,TGTGCCAGCAGCACTGGGGGTGGGGGCTACGGAAACACCATATATTTT,CASSTGGGGYGNTIYF
TRBV6-2/TRBV6-3,NA,TRBJ2-2,NA,TGTGCCAGCAGTTCCACTCTCACCGGGGAGCTGTTTTTT,CASSSTLTGELFF
TRBV12-3/TRBV12-4,NA,TRBJ2-5,NA,TGTGCCAGCAGTTTAGATAGAGAGACCCAGTACTTC,CASSLDRETQYF
TRBV5-6,TRBD1,TRBJ1-2,few,TGTGCCACCGTACCGACAGGGGGCGAGATCTATGGCTACACCTTC,CATVPTGGEIYGYTF
TRBV7-2,TRBD1,TRBJ2-5,few,TGTGCCAGCAGCCAGACTGGGACAGGGGTCCGGGGGGAGACCCAGTACTTC,CASSQTGTGVRGETQYF
TRBV25-1,TRBD1,TRBJ2-2,NA,TGTGCCAGCAGTGCGACAGGGAGTAACACCGGGGAGCTGTTTTTT,CASSATGSNTGELFF
TRBV19,NA,TRBJ2-7,NA,TGTGCCAGTAGTAGCCTGGGAGCCTACGAGCAGTACTTC,CASSSLGAYEQYF
TRBV7-6,TRBD2,TRBJ2-3,once,TGTGCCAGCAGCTCACAGCGGGGGGAAATCGCAGATACGCAGTATTTT,CASSSQRGEIADTQYF
TRBV5-1,NA,TRBJ1-6,few,TGCGCCAGCACCGAGGCGGGGTTTTCCTATAATTCACCCCTCCACTTT,CASTEAGFSYNSPLHF
TRBV4-1,NA,TRBJ1-2,NA,TGCGCCAGCAGCCAAGGGCTTGACTATGGCTACACCTTC,CASSQGLDYGYTF
TRBV28,TRBD1,TRBJ2-7,few,TGTGCCAGCAGTTCGAGAACAGGGGTCGTGCAGTACTTC,CASSSRTGVVQYF
TRBV15,NA,TRBJ1-1,once,TGTGCCACCAGCAGGATAGCAGGGCTTGGTGAAGCTTTCTTT,CATSRIAGLGEAFF
TRBV10-3,NA,TRBJ1-4,NA,TGTGCCATCAGTGAGATGACAGGTACAGGCGAAAAACTGTTTTTT,CAISEMTGTGEKLFF
TRBV6-5,TRBD1,TRBJ2-1,NA,TGTGCCAGCAGTTACTCCGGGACAGGGGATTTGGGTGAGCAGTTCTTC,CASSYSGTGDLGEQFF
TRBV27,TRBD1,TRBJ1-6,few,TGTGCCAGCAGTTTAAGGGACAGGAATAATTCACCCCTCCACTTT,CASSLRDRNNSPLHF
TRBV28,TRBD1,TRBJ1-2,NA,TGTGCCTCCAGGACAGGGGGCGACTATGGCTACACCTTC,CASRTGGDYGYTF
TRBV5-1,TRBD1,TRBJ2-3,NA,TGCGCCAGCAGCTCCGCGACAGGGGGGAGGCCAGATACGCAGTATTTT,CASSSATGGRPDTQYF
TRBV9,NA,TRBJ1-6,once,TGTGCCAGCAGCGTAGAAGGGGAGGCCGTGGGGAATTCACCCCTCCACTTT,CASSVEGEAVGNSPLHF
TRBV9,TRBD1,TRBJ1-5,few,TGTGCCAGCAGCGTAGGGACAGGGATTCAGCCCCAGCATTTT,CASSVGTGIQPQHF
TRBV15,TRBD2,TRBJ2-1,NA,TGTGCCACCAGCAGTGGACTAGCGGTCTCCTACAATGAGCAGTTCTTC,CATSSGLAVSYNEQFF
TRBV7-2,TRBD1,TRBJ2-7,NA,TGTGCCAGCAGCTCGAAGACAGGGCAATCCTCCTACGAGCAGTACTTC,CASSSKTGQSSYEQYF
TRBV6-2/TRBV6-3,TRBD2,TRBJ2-1,NA,TGTGCCAGCAGTTCTACACTAGCGGGAGACTACAATGAGCAGTTCTTC,CASSSTLAGDYNEQFF
TRBV9,NA,TRBJ2-7,NA,TGTGCCAGCAGCGCAGGAGGGACCTACGAGCAGTACTTC,CASSAGGTYEQYF
TRBV9,NA,TRBJ2-7,once,TGTGCCAGCAGCGAGGGACTTTCTTACGAGCAGTACTTC,CASSEGLSYEQYF
TRBV28,NA,TRBJ1-5,NA,TGTGCCAGCAGTCCCCAGGGGTTTGGAAGCAATCAGCCCCAGCATTTT,CASSPQGFGSNQPQHF
TRBV27,NA,TRBJ1-2,NA,TGTGCCAGCAGTGATAACCCGGGCTCGGGAGGCTATGGCTACACCTTC,CASSDNPGSGGYGYTF
TRBV9,TRBD2,TRBJ2-3,NA,TGTGCCAGCAGCGTAGGACTAGCGGGGGTCCCACTCAGCACAGATACGCAGTATTTT,CASSVGLAGVPLSTDTQYF